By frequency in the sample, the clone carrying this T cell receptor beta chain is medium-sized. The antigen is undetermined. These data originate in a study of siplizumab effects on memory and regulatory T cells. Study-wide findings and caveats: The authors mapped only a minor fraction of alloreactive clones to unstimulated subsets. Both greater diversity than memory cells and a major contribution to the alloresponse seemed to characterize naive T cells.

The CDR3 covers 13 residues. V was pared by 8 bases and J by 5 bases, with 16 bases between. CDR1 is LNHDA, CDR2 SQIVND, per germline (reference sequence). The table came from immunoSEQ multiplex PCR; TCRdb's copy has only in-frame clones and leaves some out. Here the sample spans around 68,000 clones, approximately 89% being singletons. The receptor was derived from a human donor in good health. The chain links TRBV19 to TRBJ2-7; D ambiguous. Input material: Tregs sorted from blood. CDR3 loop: CASLSAVSHEQYF. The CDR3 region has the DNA TGTGCCAGTCTATCGGCGGTGAGTCACGAGCAGTACTTC.